Following are 20 T cell receptor beta chains from one sample sequenced in a study of blood T cell repertoires in COVID-19. Using immunoSEQ multiplex PCR, the repertoire was profiled, and TCRdb retains in-frame clones only, with some absent. The sample includes 200,000 to 250,000 clones, 80% to 90% of them seen just once. Sequenced: peripheral blood. These TCRs come from a man aged 30 to 39 with COVID-19, enrolled during active disease.

This chain joins TRBV5-4 and TRBJ2-2; TRBD2 is a possible D gene (6 bases). Trimming shortened V by 1 base and J by 1 base, and 8 bases separated the two germline ends. CDR3 length: 15 amino acids. Germline V gives CDR1 SGHNT, CDR2 YYREEE (reference sequence). CDR3 bases: TGTGCCAGCAGCTTGAACGGGGGGAACACCGGGGAGCTGTTTTTT. It translates to CASSLNGGNTGELFF.

In this sample, this clone turned up a few times. This CDR3 reads CASNPGGMGYTEAFF. CDR3 coding DNA: TGTGCCAGCAACCCGGGAGGGATGGGGTACACTGAAGCTTTCTTT. This chain links TRBV25-1 with TRBJ1-1; no clear D gene. Trimming cost V 7 bases and J 3 bases, with 18 bases left between them. The CDR3 has 15 amino acids. From germline, CDR1 is MGHDK and CDR2 SYGVNS.

This clone was counted a single time. The DNA of the CDR3 is TGCGCCAGCAGCTTGATGTGGTCGGGCTACAATGAGCAGTTCTTC. Residues: CASSLMWSGYNEQFF. The chain joins TRBV5-1 to TRBJ2-1; D unclear. V lost 1 base and J lost 3, with 11 bases in between. Germline V gene lookup returns CDR1 SGHRS and CDR2 YFSETQ. There are 15 residues in the CDR3. Based on the CDR3 plus reference TRBV5-1 and TRBJ2-1, the full variable domain is KAGVTQTPRYLIKTRGQQVTLSCSPISGHRSVSWYQQTPGQGLQFLFEYFSETQRNKGNFPGRFSGRQFSNSRSEMNVSTLELGDSALYLCASSLMWSGYNEQFFGPGTRLTVL.

The V and J genes are TRBV14 and TRBJ1-4, with D maybe TRBD1 (6 bases). The CDR3 sequence is 17 residues long. Per the germline V gene, CDR1 is SGHDN and CDR2 is FVKESK. V lost 2 bases to trimming and J lost 7 bases, with 20 bases between them. The CDR3, as DNA: TGTGCCAGCAGCCAAAGCCCTATGGGCCAGGGGTTTGAAAAACTGTTTTTT. It codes for CASSQSPMGQGFEKLFF.

This chain links TRBV18 with TRBJ1-1; possible D gene TRBD1, 5 bases. Germline V gene data show CDR1 as KGHSH and CDR2 as LQKENI. Trimming removed 0 bases from V and 2 bases from J, with 13 bases in between. This CDR3 has 16 residues. The CDR3 loop reads CASSPPRQGPNTEAFF. For the CDR3, the DNA is TGTGCCAGCTCACCACCCCGGCAGGGTCCTAACACTGAAGCTTTCTTT.

J is TRBJ1-4 and V is TRBV5-1; D possibly corresponds to TRBD1 (6 bases). The CDR3 contains 16 residues. Germline CDR1 SGHRS, CDR2 YFSETQ. V lost 0 bases to trimming and J lost 2 bases, with 11 bases between them. In nucleotides, the CDR3 is TGCGCCAGCAGCTTGGACCCGACAGGCACTAATGAAAAACTGTTTTTT. It encodes CASSLDPTGTNEKLFF.

The chain has TRBV23-1 and TRBJ1-4; 12 nucleotides agree with TRBD1. TRBV23-1 is identified as an open reading frame with a role that is uncertain. The ends lost 7 bases at V and 8 bases at J; junction bases unmatched: 8. The CDR3 consists of 15 residues. CDR3 nucleotides: TGCGCCAGCATCCTAAGTGGGACAGGGGGCGAAAAACTGTTTTTT. Protein: CASILSGTGGEKLFF.

The genes are TRBV10-3 and TRBJ2-7, with 11 bases fitting TRBD2. V lost 6 bases and J lost 3; bases outside the gene matches: 13. This CDR3 contains 17 residues. Germline V gene lookup returns CDR1 ENHRY and CDR2 SYGVKD. The CDR3: CAIRILAGAFWNYEQYF. The CDR3 bases are TGTGCCATCAGGATACTAGCGGGAGCGTTTTGGAACTACGAGCAGTACTTC.

The chain combines TRBV5-6 with TRBJ2-1; 7 nucleotides match TRBD2. CDR1 is SGHDT and CDR2 is YYEEEE in the germline V gene. The junction had 5 bases not matched to a gene; V was cut back by 3 bases and J by 2 bases. The CDR3 is made up of 15 amino acids. The CDR3 region has the DNA TGTGCCAGCAGCTACCGAAGCGGGGCCTACAATGAGCAGTTCTTC. The encoded protein is CASSYRSGAYNEQFF.

The V gene is TRBV6-5, the J gene TRBJ2-7; 7 bases map to TRBD1. The CDR3 consists of 15 residues. CDR1 and CDR2 (germline): MNHEY, SVGAGI. V gave up 6 bases and J gave up 4 bases; unmatched junction bases: 12. The CDR3 nucleotides read TGTGCCAGCAGGGCCCGACAGGGTCAACCTTACGAGCAGTACTTC. Its translation: CASRARQGQPYEQYF.

This clone occurred a few times. The chain couples TRBV27 to TRBJ1-3; a weak D match, TRBD1 (6 bases). V lost 6 bases and J 3 bases, leaving 15 bases between the germline ends. Germline V lookup: CDR1 MNHEY, CDR2 SMNVEV (reference sequence). The CDR3 is made up of 15 amino acids. CDR3 sequence: CASSRGRAFGNTIYF. CDR3 DNA sequence: TGTGCCAGCAGCAGGGGCAGGGCCTTTGGAAACACCATATATTTT.

The genes are TRBV5-1 and TRBJ1-1; the D is unclear. The germline V gene encodes CDR1 SGHRS and CDR2 YFSETQ. CDR3 length: 15 residues. The V end was cut by 2 bases, the J end by 3 bases, with 14 bases between. The CDR3 region has the DNA TGCGCCAGCAGCTTTACGAGGGTGCCGGACACTGAAGCTTTCTTT. Amino acid sequence: CASSFTRVPDTEAFF.

The J gene is TRBJ2-7, the V gene TRBV11-3; weak D call: TRBD2 (5 bases). Germline assignment: CDR1 SGHNT and CDR2 YENEEA. The V gene lost 4 bases and the J gene lost 6 bases, with 13 bases spanning the gap. The CDR3 has 13 amino acids. Here the CDR3 DNA reads TGTGCCAGCAGCTCCGTGGTTGGGAGCGAGCAGTACTTC. Translation gives CASSSVVGSEQYF. Looking up the rest from reference TRBV11-3 and TRBJ2-7 gives the full variable domain: EAGVVQSPRYKIIEKKQPVAFWCNPISGHNTLYWYLQNLGQGPELLIRYENEEAVDDSQLPKDRFSAERLKGVDSTLKIQPAELGDSAVYLCASSSVVGSEQYFGPGTRLTVT.

The rearrangement joins TRBV6-6 to TRBJ1-3; D call uncertain. CDR3 length: 12 amino acids. The V gene's germline CDR1 is MNHNY and CDR2 SVGAGI (reference sequence). The V gene lost 8 bases and the J gene lost 0 bases, with 5 bases spanning the gap. CDR3: CASLSSGNTIYF. As DNA, the CDR3 is TGTGCCAGCTTATCCTCTGGAAACACCATATATTTT.

J is TRBJ1-6 and V is TRBV30; D call uncertain. Looked up from germline, CDR1 is GTSNPN and CDR2 is SVGIG (reference sequence). V lost 3 bases and J lost 7, with 10 bases in between. This CDR3 contains 13 residues. CDR3 residues: CAWRPTWNSPLHF. CDR3 nucleotide sequence: TGTGCCTGGAGGCCAACATGGAATTCACCCCTCCACTTT.

V gene TRBV6-2 or TRBV6-3 combines with J gene TRBJ1-2; 7 nucleotides line up with TRBD1. Trimming at V came to 5 bases and at J to 1 base, leaving 19 bases not matched to a gene. CDR3 length: 19 amino acids. Germline loops: CDR1 MNHEY, CDR2 SVGEGT. DNA of the CDR3: TGTGCCAGCAGTCTACCCATTACATTCCGGGACAGAGATAACTATGGCTACACCTTC. It encodes CASSLPITFRDRDNYGYTF.

The chain uses TRBV7-2 and TRBJ1-2; TRBD1 agrees at 9 bases. Per germline, CDR1 SGHTA and CDR2 FQGNSA. The CDR3 spans 14 residues. With V trimmed by 3 bases and J by 8 bases, 7 bases remained unmatched. For the CDR3, the DNA is TGTGCCAGCAGCTTCCGGGACAGGGTCGAAGGCTACACCTTC. Protein: CASSFRDRVEGYTF.

The genes are TRBV30 and TRBJ2-1; 10 bases agree with TRBD2. V was pared by 3 bases and J by 8 bases, with 13 bases of the junction left unmatched. The CDR3 extends over 16 amino acids. Germline V lookup: CDR1 GTSNPN, CDR2 SVGIG (reference sequence). The CDR3 is CAWRGASGRVTYEQFF. DNA of the CDR3: TGTGCCTGGAGGGGGGCTAGCGGGAGAGTAACGTATGAGCAGTTCTTC.

This clone was detected once. The chain employs TRBV30 and TRBJ2-2; D not resolved. The germline V gene has CDR1 GTSNPN and CDR2 SVGIG (reference sequence). With 1 base removed from V and 8 bases from J, the gap between germline ends came to 11 bases. The CDR3 consists of 13 residues. CDR3 nucleotides: TGTGCCTGGAGTGACCGAGTATTGGGGGAGCTGTTTTTT. It encodes CAWSDRVLGELFF.

V and J are TRBV5-6 and TRBJ1-1; perhaps TRBD1 as D (6 bases). The V gene's germline CDR1 is SGHDT and CDR2 YYEEEE. Between the trimmed V and J ends, which lost 4 bases and 1 base, there was a span of 8 bases. The CDR3 has 13 amino acids. CDR3 amino acids: CASSLQGNTEAFF. DNA for the CDR3: TGTGCCAGCAGCCTACAGGGGAACACTGAAGCTTTCTTT.